This entry concerns a single T cell receptor beta chain. TCRdb keeps only in-frame clones here, not all; method: immunoSEQ multiplex PCR. The repertoire holds 80,000 to 95,000 clones, less than 96% seen once, with 0.36% in the top ten. The data belong to a study of technical replicates of blood from a handful of donors. The length of the CDR3 is 13 residues. Germline V CDR1 and CDR2: SGHTA, FQGTGA. V lost 1 base and J 6 bases, leaving 7 bases between the germline ends. The sample was T cells isolated from PBMCs. V usage is TRBV7-3 and J usage is TRBJ2-1, with D possibly being TRBD1 (6 bases). This receptor was identified in a human donor in good health. The DNA of the CDR3 is TGTGCCAGCAGCTTAATAGGGGGCAATGAGCAGTTCTTC. This codes for CASSLIGGNEQFF.